The 13 T cell receptor beta chains below all came from one sample that was sequenced in a study of identical twins. Via MiXCR, TCRdb re-called the 5' RACE reads, giving one row per CDR3 protein. The sample yields 400,000 to 650,000 distinct CDR3 sequences, 20% to 25% seen once. Separately, the same data were catalogued under a study of T cells expressing NK-cell markers.

The sequencing sample was made of CD4+ T cells sorted from blood. These receptors were obtained from a woman in her late teens or twenties in good health.

The chain recombines TRBV12-3 or TRBV12-4 with TRBJ2-3, with TRBD2 matching 8 bases. This CDR3 spans 15 amino acids. Trimming took 4 bases from V and 1 from J; bases not matched to a gene: 4. CDR3 coding DNA: TGTGCCAGCAGTTATTGGCGGGAGGGCACAGATACGCAGTATTTT. Protein: CASSYWREGTDTQYF.

This clonotype was counted between two and nine times. The V and J genes are TRBV29-1 and TRBJ2-1; maybe TRBD1 (6 bases). The CDR3 extends over 14 amino acids. V was pared by 7 bases and J by 0 bases, with 13 bases between. Germline V lookup: CDR1 SQVTM, CDR2 ANQGSEA. The CDR3 loop reads CSGVGQSSYNEQFF. The CDR3 nucleotides read TGCAGCGGGGTGGGACAAAGCTCCTACAATGAGCAGTTCTTC.

This clonotype was seen repeatedly, ten times or more. This sequence joins TRBV6-5 and TRBJ2-7, with TRBD1 as a possible D gene (6 bases). The CDR3 sequence is 15 residues long. V was trimmed by 2 bases and J by 2 bases, leaving 13 bases between them. Germline V gives CDR1 MNHEY, CDR2 SVGAGI. The CDR3 DNA follows: TGTGCCAGCAGTTACCAGGCAGGGGACCCCTACGAGCAGTACTTC. Its translation: CASSYQAGDPYEQYF.

The chain links TRBV20-1 to TRBJ2-7; weak D call: TRBD2 (6 bases). The V end was cut by 5 bases, the J end by 4 bases, with 15 bases between. The CDR3 spans 13 residues. Germline V gene sequence: CDR1 DFQATT, CDR2 SNEGSKA (reference sequence). The CDR3 DNA reads TGCAGTGCTGACCGGACGGGGGATTACGAGCAGTACTTC. Translation gives CSADRTGDYEQYF.

This clonotype was seen only a few times. This chain links TRBV7-2 with TRBJ2-7, with 9 bases identical to TRBD1. The CDR3 runs to 14 residues. J was trimmed by 5 bases and V by 3 bases; bases with no gene match: 5. In germline, CDR1 is SGHTA, CDR2 FQGNSA. CDR3 residues: CASSLDRGNNEQYF. In nucleotides, the CDR3 is TGTGCCAGCAGCTTGGACAGGGGTAATAACGAGCAGTACTTC.

V is TRBV7-2 and J is TRBJ2-3, with D possibly TRBD2 on 6 matching bases. V lost 5 bases, J lost 6 bases, and 15 bases lay in between. CDR1 and CDR2 from the germline V gene are SGHTA and FQGNSA. This CDR3 spans 14 amino acids. CDR3 protein: CASSRISSVDTQYF. The CDR3 nucleotides read TGTGCCAGCAGCCGGATATCTAGCGTTGATACGCAGTATTTT.

This clonotype was observed a handful of times. V gene TRBV20-1 combines with J gene TRBJ2-3, with D hard to call. V shed 1 base and J shed 5 bases, with 13 bases lying between them. Per germline, CDR1 DFQATT and CDR2 SNEGSKA (reference sequence). The CDR3 spans 14 residues. The DNA for the CDR3 is TGCAGTGCTAGAGTCAGCCAGGAGAGAGATACGCAGTATTTT. It is translated as CSARVSQERDTQYF.

This clonotype was detected only a few times. The chain uses TRBV5-4 and TRBJ2-3; 8 bases align to TRBD1. There are 14 residues in the CDR3. After removal of 1 base from V and 4 bases from J, the junction contained 2 bases not matched to a gene. CDR1 and CDR2 (germline): SGHNT, YYREEE (reference sequence). The CDR3: CASSLRTGPDTQYF. CDR3 in DNA: TGTGCCAGCAGCTTGAGGACAGGGCCAGATACGCAGTATTTT.

This clonotype was seen more than once but under ten times. The chain carries TRBV29-1 and TRBJ1-1, with D hard to call. The CDR3 contains 13 residues. V was trimmed by 4 bases and J by 2 bases, leaving 11 bases between them. In germline, CDR1 is SQVTM, CDR2 ANQGSEA. The CDR3 is CSVAVDINTEAFF. CDR3 nucleotide sequence: TGCAGCGTTGCAGTCGACATAAACACTGAAGCTTTCTTT.

This clonotype occurred once. One end of the junction fails to match germline, which may point to a read error. The chain carries TRBV7-9 and TRBJ2-5; D call uncertain. This CDR3 region has 15 residues. Germline CDR1 reads SEHNR; CDR2 reads FQNEAQ (reference sequence). DNA of the CDR3: TGTGCCAGCAGCTTATTAGGGCCTACCGGAGAGACCCAGCACTTC. Translating it yields CASSLLGPTGETQHF. Full variable domain (remainder filled in from reference TRBV7-9 and TRBJ2-5): DTGVSQNPRHKITKRGQNVTFRCDPISEHNRLYWYRQTLGQGPEFLTYFQNEAQLEKSRLLSDRFSAERPKGSFSTLEIQRTEQGDSAMYLCASSLLGPTGETQHFGPGTRLLVL.

This clonotype was seen only a few times. J is TRBJ2-1 and V is TRBV7-9; D ambiguous. Germline V gene lookup returns CDR1 SEHNR and CDR2 FQNEAQ (reference sequence). The CDR3 length is 12 residues. Trimming removed 3 bases at V and 8 bases at J, with 8 bases between. Here the CDR3 reads CASSLSSDEQFF. CDR3 nucleotides: TGTGCCAGCAGCTTGAGCAGCGATGAGCAGTTCTTC.

V is TRBV20-1 and J is TRBJ2-1, with a weak D call TRBD2 (6 bases). CDR3 size: 14 residues. Germline lookup yields CDR1 DFQATT and CDR2 SNEGSKA (reference sequence). V gave up 2 bases and J gave up 6 bases, with 14 bases separating them. CDR3 loop: CSARSGGIGNEQFF. CDR3 in DNA: TGCAGTGCTAGATCCGGCGGGATCGGCAATGAGCAGTTCTTC.

This clonotype was recorded a few times. The chain links TRBV12-3 or TRBV12-4 to TRBJ1-5, with 11 bases aligning to TRBD1. The ends lost 6 bases at V and 7 bases at J; junction bases unmatched: 8. This CDR3 comprises 15 residues. This CDR3 reads CASSPDRGRSQPQHF. CDR3 in DNA: TGTGCCAGCAGCCCGGACAGGGGGCGCAGCCAGCCCCAGCATTTT.